This entry concerns a single T cell receptor (beta chain). This clonotype was observed at least ten times. There is no known antigen for this receptor. No base qualities exist here, and no much larger clone lies one base off it. The data were obtained in a study of T cells in Graves' hyperthyroidism and ophthalmopathy (dated by TCRdb to about 2019). Study-wide context: Peripheral blood samples were taken at the time of initial diagnosis, prior to any treatment. According to the paper, TCR Vbeta CDR3 sequencing was carried out on 135 peripheral blood samples, which came from 40 to 45 ophthalmopathy, under 85 hyperthyroidism and approximately 17 progressor patients. In addition, the study compared T-cell repertoires in thyroid tissue and in blood from about six Graves' hyperthyroidism patients. To identify TCR V-J signatures that set the groups apart, the researchers used a discovery cohort of more than 95 patients, made up of about 44 with Graves' ophthalmopathy and some 55 with stable Graves' hyperthyroidism. After blood sampling, hyperthyroidism patients were treated with methimazole at a starting dose of 30 mg daily, and ophthalmopathy patients were treated with high-dose intravenous methylprednisolone. The roughly 91 discovery patients were randomly divided into training and test sets at a 7:3 ratio. An independent validation cohort of around 19 hyperthyroidism patients and approximately 17 patients who later progressed to ophthalmopathy tested prospective prediction of ophthalmopathy. General conclusions and limits of the study: Ophthalmopathy was separated from stable hyperthyroidism by a 13 V-J signature model, with 87.88% sensitivity and roughly 84% specificity obtained in cross-validation and 80%/75% obtained in testing. No statistical method was used to fix the sample size in advance, and group allocation was not hidden from the investigators. In validation, progression to ophthalmopathy was predicted by the model with more than 65% sensitivity and nearly 75% specificity, a median of approximately 6.5 months before onset. Most expanded thyroid clonotypes (frequency above 0.001) were also found in blood, which suggests that blood repertoires may mirror thyroid immune responses.

The V and J ends are trimmed by 0 bases and 14 bases, leaving 17 bases between them. Per the germline V gene, SGHRS is the CDR1 and YFSETQ is the CDR2. The CDR3 runs 13 amino acids, cysteine and phenylalanine included. The DNA shown is the 39-base CDR3, in frame from base 1. Stable Graves' hyperthyroidism was defined as no progression to ophthalmopathy during 18 months of follow-up. Hyperthyroidism patients were aged 18 to 65 years and newly diagnosed, with disease duration of less than 2 months. Exclusion was applied to patients with uncontrolled infections, other autoimmune diseases, pregnancy or lactation. Diagnoses were established on the basis of clinical symptoms, serum thyroxine and TRAb, thyroid ultrasound, and orbital computed tomography. PBMCs were separated from 10 ml of fresh peripheral blood using Ficoll-Paque density gradient centrifugation. Total RNA was extracted with Trizol reagent, and quality was checked on an Agilent 2100 Bioanalyzer.

Amplification of TCR beta CDR3 regions was carried out from RNA transcripts. The first round of RT-PCR for the TCR CDR3 was performed with the HTBI primer set and the Qiagen OneStep RT-PCR kit. The libraries were constructed in a second round of multiplex PCR and then size-selected and purified. Sequencing of the libraries was done on an Illumina HiSeq2000 using paired-end 100 bp reads. Processing in the source paper ran as follows. SOAPnuke was used to process the raw data, removing reads that contained adapters or uncalled bases, had a mean Phred below 15, or lacked an exact match to the constant primer or identifier. COPE v1.2.5 was used to merge high-quality paired reads, and clonotypes were defined as unique nucleotide sequences. MiTCR v1.1 was used to align the clonotypes against IMGT TRBV, TRBD and TRBJ reference segments. Analysis was restricted to V-J combinations with a frequency above 0.0001, which covered about 99% of repertoires. The TCS score was defined as the ratio of F50 (clonal expansion) to E x V (chaos), calculated using BLOSUM62-based TCRdist between CDR3 peptides within each V-J. Welch's t-statistics and random forest reduced 500 to 550 V-J features to 13, which were used in a naive Bayes classifier (R e1071). In-frame beta chains were kept once TCRdb had trimmed the public reads at Q25 with fastp and called clones with MiXCR. Entries are consolidated by CDR3 protein sequence, retaining the most common genes and DNA. These V and J calls derive from TCRdb rather than the authors' analysis. Recorded for this sample are 600,000 to 650,000 distinct CDR3 sequences; around 16% of them occurred a single time. The ten largest clones represent less than 4.5% of the sample.

The origin of this receptor is a woman in her thirties with Graves' hyperthyroidism. What was sequenced was blood. The sequence links TRBV5-1 to TRBJ1-1; matching of 5 bases hints at TRBD1 as the D gene. The sequenced DNA: TGCGCCAGCAGCTTGGGGGACGGCCAAACCCCGTTCTTT. It translates to CASSLGDGQTPFF.